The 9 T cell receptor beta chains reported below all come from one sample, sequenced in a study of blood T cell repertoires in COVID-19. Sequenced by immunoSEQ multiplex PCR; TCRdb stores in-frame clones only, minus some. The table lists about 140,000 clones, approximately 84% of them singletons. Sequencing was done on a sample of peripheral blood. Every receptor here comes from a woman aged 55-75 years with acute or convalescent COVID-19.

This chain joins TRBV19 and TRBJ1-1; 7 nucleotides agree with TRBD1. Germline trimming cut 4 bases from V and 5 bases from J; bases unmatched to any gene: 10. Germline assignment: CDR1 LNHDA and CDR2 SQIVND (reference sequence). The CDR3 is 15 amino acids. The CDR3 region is CASSRRLTGHTEAFF. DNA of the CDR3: TGTGCCAGTAGTAGACGATTGACAGGGCATACTGAAGCTTTCTTT. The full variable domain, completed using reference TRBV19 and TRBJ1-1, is DGGITQSPKYLFRKEGQNVTLSCEQNLNHDAMYWYRQDPGQGLRLIYYSQIVNDFQKGDIAEGYSVSREKKESFPLTVTSAQKNPTAFYLCASSRRLTGHTEAFFGQGTRLTVV.

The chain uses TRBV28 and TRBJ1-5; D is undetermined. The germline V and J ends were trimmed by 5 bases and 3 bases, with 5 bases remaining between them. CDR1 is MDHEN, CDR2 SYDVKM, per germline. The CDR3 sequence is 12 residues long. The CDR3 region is CASSAVNQPQHF. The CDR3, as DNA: TGTGCCAGCAGTGCAGTCAATCAGCCCCAGCATTTT.

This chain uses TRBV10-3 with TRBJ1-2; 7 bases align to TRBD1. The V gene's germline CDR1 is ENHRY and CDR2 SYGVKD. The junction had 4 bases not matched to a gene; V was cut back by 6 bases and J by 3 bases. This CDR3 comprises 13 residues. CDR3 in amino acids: CAISAGTDYGYTF. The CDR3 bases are TGTGCCATCAGCGCCGGGACAGACTATGGCTACACCTTC.

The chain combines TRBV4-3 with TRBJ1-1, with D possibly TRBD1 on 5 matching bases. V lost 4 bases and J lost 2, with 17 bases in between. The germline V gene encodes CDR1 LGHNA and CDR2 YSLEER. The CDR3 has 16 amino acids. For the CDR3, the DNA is TGCGCCAGCAGCCCAAGTACGGGGGGAGGTAACACTGAAGCTTTCTTT. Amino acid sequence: CASSPSTGGGNTEAFF.

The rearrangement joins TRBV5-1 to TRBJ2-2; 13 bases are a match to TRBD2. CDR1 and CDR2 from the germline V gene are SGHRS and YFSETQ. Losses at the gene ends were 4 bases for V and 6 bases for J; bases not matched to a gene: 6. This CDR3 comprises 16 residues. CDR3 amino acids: CASSPGTSGRAGELFF. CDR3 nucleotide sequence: TGCGCCAGCAGCCCCGGAACTAGCGGGAGGGCCGGGGAGCTGTTTTTT.

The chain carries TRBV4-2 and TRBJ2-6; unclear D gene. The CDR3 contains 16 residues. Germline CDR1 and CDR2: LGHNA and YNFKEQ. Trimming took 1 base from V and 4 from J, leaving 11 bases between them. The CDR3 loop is CASSQGTGGGANVLTF. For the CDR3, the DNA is TGTGCCAGCAGCCAAGGTACGGGTGGGGGGGCCAACGTCCTGACTTTC.

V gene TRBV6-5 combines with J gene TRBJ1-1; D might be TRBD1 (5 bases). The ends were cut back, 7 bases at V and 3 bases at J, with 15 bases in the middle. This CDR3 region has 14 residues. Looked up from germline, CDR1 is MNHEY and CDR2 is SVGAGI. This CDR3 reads CASKSTGGDTEAFF. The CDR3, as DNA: TGTGCCAGCAAGAGTACCGGGGGGGACACTGAAGCTTTCTTT.

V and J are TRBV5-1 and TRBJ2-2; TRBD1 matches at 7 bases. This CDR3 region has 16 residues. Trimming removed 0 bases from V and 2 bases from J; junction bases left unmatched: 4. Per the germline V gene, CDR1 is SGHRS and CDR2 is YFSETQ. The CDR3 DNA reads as TGCGCCAGCAGCTTGGGAGGGGGCCCAAACACCGGGGAGCTGTTTTTT. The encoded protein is CASSLGGGPNTGELFF.

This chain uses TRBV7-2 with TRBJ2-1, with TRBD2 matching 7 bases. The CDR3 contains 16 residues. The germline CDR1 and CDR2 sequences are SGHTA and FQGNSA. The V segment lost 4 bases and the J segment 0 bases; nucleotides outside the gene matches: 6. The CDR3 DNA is TGTGCCAGCAGCTCCCTCGGCGGGAGCTCCTACAATGAGCAGTTCTTC. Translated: CASSSLGGSSYNEQFF.